This T cell receptor beta chain was obtained from a study of human T cells and chemical hapten exposure. TCRdb used MiXCR to reprocess the RACE reads, holding one entry per CDR3 protein. The sample contains 330,000 or so distinct CDR3 sequences, more than 5% of which appear only once. The time point here: patch test 2, 6 weeks after DPC sensitization. The sample's treatment: therapeutic diphenylcyclopropenone sensitization with weekly scalp DPC. The CDR3 spans 15 residues. Looked up from germline, CDR1 is MNHEY and CDR2 is SVGAGI. With 5 bases clipped from V and 5 bases from J, the junction kept 8 bases outside the gene matches. This clonotype was seen a handful of times.

The sequencing here drew on whole blood, taken in connection with sensitization to the hapten diphenylcyclopropenone (DPC). This TCR was sampled from a young woman with alopecia areata. Some clones in this sample may be carry-over from other donors' samples. The rearrangement joins TRBV6-5 to TRBJ2-1, with 8 bases lining up with TRBD1. CDR3 loop: CASSDDGQGDNEQFF. The CDR3 bases are TGTGCCAGCAGTGACGACGGACAGGGAGACAATGAGCAGTTCTTC.